This record covers a single T cell receptor beta chain. In the original workflow: Scientists estimated how many nucleated cells there were by amplifying reference gene primers. Clones were sequenced by immunoSEQ multiplex PCR, and TCRdb holds only the in-frame ones, with some missing. From that table come the V and J calls and clone size; the DNA was used to work out D and trimming. The data contain 200,000 to 250,000 clones, approximately 83% of them seen just once; the ten biggest clones take up 3% to 3.5%. There are 15 residues in the CDR3. Germline lookup yields CDR1 SGHRS and CDR2 YFSETQ. V lost 4 bases, J lost 2 bases, and 16 bases lay in between. The source of the sample is a study of blood T cell repertoires in COVID-19.

Input material: peripheral blood. This receptor was taken from a woman in her twenties or thirties who had recovered from COVID-19. This chain connects TRBV5-1 to TRBJ2-7, with D maybe TRBD2 (5 bases). CDR3 sequence reads: CASSPSDTGTYEQYF. CDR3 DNA sequence: TGCGCCAGCAGCCCTTCGGATACCGGGACCTACGAGCAGTACTTC.